This entry lists 10 T cell receptor beta chains sequenced from one sample in a study of PD-1 blockade in classical Hodgkin lymphoma. Exposure to brentuximab vedotin varied, and each patient had relapsed following autologous stem cell transplantation. Only in-frame clones appear in the TCRdb table, and some are missing; sequencing was by immunoSEQ multiplex PCR. The table shows more than 140,000 clones, with 78% occurring only once. Sequencing was performed on peripheral blood mononuclear cells (PBMCs), taken before the second cycle of nivolumab. The receptors were gathered from a human donor with classical Hodgkin lymphoma.

In nucleotides, the CDR3 is TGTGCCAGCTCACCAATGGGGCAAGAGACCCAGTACTTC. It translates to CASSPMGQETQYF. This chain joins TRBV18 and TRBJ2-5; D uncertain. Germline CDR1 is KGHSH and CDR2 is LQKENI. Trimming stripped 2 bases from V and 2 bases from J, with 6 bases between. The CDR3 totals 13 residues.

V gene TRBV7-2 combines with J gene TRBJ2-1; tentative D call: TRBD2 (6 bases). This CDR3 contains 17 residues. Trimming pared 2 bases from V and 2 bases from J, leaving 16 bases between. Per germline, CDR1 SGHTA and CDR2 FQGNSA. The CDR3 region has the DNA TGTGCCAGCAGCTTATTCCCTGGTAGCGGCCCCTACAATGAGCAGTTCTTC. It is translated as CASSLFPGSGPYNEQFF.

This clone has just one count. The chain joins TRBV28 to TRBJ2-3; D remains unclear. V was pared by 8 bases and J by 4 bases, with 7 bases between. This CDR3 has 11 amino acids. Germline CDR1 reads MDHEN; CDR2 reads SYDVKM. Written as DNA, the CDR3 is TGTGCCAGCGGGTCCTCAGATACGCAGTATTTT. Amino acid sequence: CASGSSDTQYF.

The chain is built from TRBV7-3 and TRBJ2-1; 12 nucleotides match TRBD2. Germline CDR1 and CDR2: SGHTA and FQGTGA. The CDR3 contains 17 residues. J lost 4 bases, V lost 4 bases, and 8 bases had no gene match. CDR3 sequence reads: CASSSGLAGLTYNEQFF. DNA for the CDR3: TGTGCCAGCAGCTCTGGACTAGCGGGGCTGACTTACAATGAGCAGTTCTTC.

The rearrangement joins TRBV2 to TRBJ2-5, with 7 bases that match TRBD2. The length of the CDR3 is 13 residues. Germline V gene lookup returns CDR1 SNHLY and CDR2 FYNNEI. Trimming at V came to 6 bases and at J to 4 bases, leaving 5 bases not matched to a gene. CDR3 in amino acids: CASRTSRTETQYF. For the CDR3, the DNA is TGTGCCAGCAGGACTAGCCGCACAGAGACCCAGTACTTC.

The chain employs TRBV10-3 and TRBJ2-2; 10 positions agree with TRBD1. The CDR3 totals 14 residues. Trimming at V came to 7 bases and at J to 6 bases, leaving 5 bases not matched to a gene. Germline V gives CDR1 ENHRY, CDR2 SYGVKD. CDR3 residues: CAINMGQGPGELFF. For the CDR3, the DNA is TGTGCCATCAATATGGGACAGGGGCCCGGGGAGCTGTTTTTT.

The table lists this clone with a few counts. CDR3 DNA: TGTGCCAGCTCCCCTATGGCGGCAGAAGGGCCTGAAGCTTTCTTT. Translation: CASSPMAAEGPEAFF. V gene TRBV18 combines with J gene TRBJ1-1; D is unresolved. V was pared by 6 bases and J by 6 bases, with 20 bases between. This CDR3 has 15 amino acids. Germline V gene lookup returns CDR1 KGHSH and CDR2 LQKENI.

The V gene is TRBV5-1, the J gene TRBJ2-5, with D unresolved. CDR1 is SGHRS, CDR2 YFSETQ, per germline. The CDR3 is 13 amino acids. V dropped 0 bases and J dropped 4 bases, with 7 bases sitting between them. CDR3 in amino acids: CASSLARVETQYF. The DNA for the CDR3 is TGCGCCAGCAGCTTGGCGCGAGTAGAGACCCAGTACTTC.

The rearrangement uses TRBV5-5 and TRBJ1-4; D is undetermined. V gave up 1 base and J gave up 8 bases, with 6 bases separating them. The CDR3 sequence is 12 residues long. CDR1 is SGHKS and CDR2 is YYEKEE in the germline V gene (reference sequence). CDR3 in DNA: TGTGCCAGCAGCTTGCTTGCAGAAAAACTGTTTTTT. Protein: CASSLLAEKLFF.

The V call is TRBV27, the J call TRBJ2-1; TRBD2 agrees at 9 bases. CDR3 length: 18 residues. Germline V gene lookup returns CDR1 MNHEY and CDR2 SMNVEV (reference sequence). CDR3: CASPSMPSSGVSYNEQFF. As DNA, the CDR3 is TGTGCTTCACCTTCCATGCCCTCTAGCGGGGTCTCCTACAATGAGCAGTTCTTC.